The present T cell receptor beta chain was sequenced within a study of T cells in Graves' hyperthyroidism and ophthalmopathy. Trimming cost V 5 bases and J 7 bases; bases outside gene matches: 8. There are 15 residues in the CDR3. Germline values: CDR1 MNHEY, CDR2 SMNVEV (reference sequence). At least ten counts were recorded for this clonotype. Its specificity is unknown. There were TCR beta CDR3 regions amplified from RNA transcripts. Initially, a first-round RT-PCR of the TCR CDR3 employed the HTBI primer set. One entry per CDR3 protein results from TCRdb running MiXCR on the multiplex PCR reads. Of 550,000 to 800,000 distinct CDR3 sequences in the sample, 15% to 20% are singletons; the top ten hold about a sixth. Extraction of PBMCs used 8 to 10 ml of fresh peripheral blood. Study outcomes and limitations: By a 13 V-J model, ophthalmopathy was set apart from stable hyperthyroidism. In validation, the model predicted ophthalmopathy. These predictions came a median roughly 7.1 months before onset.

The sequence was obtained from a man in his fifties with Graves' hyperthyroidism. The sample taken for sequencing was blood. The chain employs TRBV27 and TRBJ2-1, with TRBD2 matching 10 bases. CDR3 sequence: CASSALAGGGNEQFF. The CDR3 DNA sequence: TGTGCCAGCAGTGCATTAGCGGGAGGAGGGAATGAGCAGTTCTTC.